This T cell receptor beta chain was identified during a study of CD8 T cells in Susac syndrome. The study, taken as a whole, reports: Acknowledgment was made by the study that its TCR sequencing and HLA analysis involved a relatively small number of individuals.

Per germline, CDR1 KGHSH and CDR2 LQKENI. The CDR3 totals 14 residues. Trimming cost V 3 bases and J 6 bases; bases outside gene matches: 5. A quantity of about 0.5 to 1 ug RNA underwent reverse transcription using random hexamers. Multiplex immunoSEQ PCR targeted 54 Vbeta and 13 Jbeta TCR beta segments. TCRdb ran MiXCR on the immunoSEQ multiplex PCR reads and lists one entry per CDR3 protein. The table has approximately 100,000 distinct CDR3 sequences, nearly 95% seen once. Concerning this clonotype itself: The target antigen is unknown.

Controls matched for sex and age were healthy donors. The authors negatively isolated CD8+ and CD4+ T cells and FACS-enriched TEMRA cells. This clonotype originated in a human donor in good health. The chain couples TRBV18 to TRBJ2-1; 7 nucleotides line up with TRBD2. Sequences were obtained from CD4+ T cells from PBMCs. This chain's CDR3 is CASSPKGRVNEQFF. The CDR3 bases are TGTGCCAGCTCACCGAAGGGGAGGGTCAATGAGCAGTTCTTC.